A selection of T cell receptor beta chains follows, all from one sample in a study of memory CD4+ T cells and cytomegalovirus serostatus. Here immunoSEQ multiplex PCR was the method, and the copy in TCRdb shows in-frame clones only, minus some. The table lists 85,000 to 100,000 clones, approximately 80% of them singletons, with around 3.6% in the top ten. The source material was memory CD4+ T cells from blood. The receptor source for this set is an adult in good health and CMV-seropositive. Both conserved end residues are part of each CDR3. Each record gives: D gene, V gene, clone size, J gene, CDR3 protein, CDR3 DNA. The D gene is left open where the match is weak. Size tells how often a clone was seen (once, few, many) or the class of an expanded clone, and some rows leave it out.

D gene: .; V gene: TRBV5-1; clone size: .; J gene: TRBJ2-5; CDR3 protein: CASSQEGYETQYF; CDR3 DNA: TGCGCCAGCAGCCAGGAGGGGTATGAGACCCAGTACTTC
D gene: .; V gene: TRBV7-9; clone size: once; J gene: TRBJ2-4; CDR3 protein: CASSPGDLAKNIQYF; CDR3 DNA: TGTGCCAGCAGCCCCGGTGATTTAGCCAAAAACATTCAGTACTTC
D gene: TRBD2; V gene: TRBV27; clone size: .; J gene: TRBJ2-3; CDR3 protein: CASSRTPSGKSTDTQYF; CDR3 DNA: TGTGCCAGCAGCCGTACGCCTAGCGGGAAAAGCACAGATACGCAGTATTTT
D gene: TRBD2; V gene: TRBV11-2; clone size: .; J gene: TRBJ2-1; CDR3 protein: CASSLDRGGRIDEQFF; CDR3 DNA: TGTGCCAGCAGCTTAGATCGAGGCGGGAGAATCGATGAGCAGTTCTTC
D gene: .; V gene: TRBV11-2; clone size: .; J gene: TRBJ2-7; CDR3 protein: CASSFWPHSLGYEQYF; CDR3 DNA: TGTGCCAGCAGCTTTTGGCCGCATTCTCTGGGCTACGAGCAGTACTTC
D gene: .; V gene: TRBV19; clone size: .; J gene: TRBJ2-5; CDR3 protein: CASKQRETQYF; CDR3 DNA: TGTGCCAGTAAACAGCGGGAGACCCAGTACTTC
D gene: .; V gene: TRBV4-1; clone size: once; J gene: TRBJ1-5; CDR3 protein: CASSQGAVPFSNQPQHF; CDR3 DNA: TGCGCCAGCAGCCAAGGCGCGGTCCCCTTTAGCAATCAGCCCCAGCATTTT
D gene: .; V gene: TRBV29-1; clone size: .; J gene: TRBJ1-4; CDR3 protein: CSVEDNEKLFF; CDR3 DNA: TGCAGCGTTGAAGATAATGAAAAACTGTTTTTT
D gene: .; V gene: TRBV7-6; clone size: .; J gene: TRBJ1-2; CDR3 protein: CASSLKEHYGYTF; CDR3 DNA: TGTGCCAGCAGCTTAAAGGAGCACTATGGCTACACCTTC
D gene: TRBD2; V gene: TRBV6-6; clone size: .; J gene: TRBJ2-1; CDR3 protein: CASSSLAGGRNEQFF; CDR3 DNA: TGTGCCAGCAGTTCCCTAGCGGGAGGGCGCAATGAGCAGTTCTTC
D gene: .; V gene: TRBV9; clone size: .; J gene: TRBJ2-7; CDR3 protein: CASSRQVSTYEQYF; CDR3 DNA: TGTGCCAGCAGCAGACAGGTCTCCACGTACGAGCAGTACTTC
D gene: .; V gene: TRBV28; clone size: once; J gene: TRBJ2-2; CDR3 protein: CASRTPRLANTGELFF; CDR3 DNA: TGTGCCAGCAGGACCCCACGTCTCGCGAACACCGGGGAGCTGTTTTTT
D gene: .; V gene: TRBV2; clone size: once; J gene: TRBJ2-7; CDR3 protein: CASSETRGRFISYEQYF; CDR3 DNA: TGTGCCAGCAGTGAAACCCGGGGACGTTTTATCTCCTACGAGCAGTACTTC
D gene: TRBD2; V gene: TRBV9; clone size: .; J gene: TRBJ2-5; CDR3 protein: CASSPTSGRALGETQYF; CDR3 DNA: TGTGCCAGCAGCCCGACTAGCGGGAGGGCCCTGGGGGAGACCCAGTACTTC
D gene: .; V gene: TRBV18; clone size: .; J gene: TRBJ1-5; CDR3 protein: CASSRQVSNQPQHF; CDR3 DNA: TGTGCCAGCTCACGGCAAGTCAGCAATCAGCCCCAGCATTTT
D gene: .; V gene: TRBV7-2; clone size: .; J gene: TRBJ2-7; CDR3 protein: CASSVREEQYF; CDR3 DNA: TGTGCCAGCAGCGTCCGGGAGGAGCAGTACTTC
D gene: TRBD1; V gene: TRBV6-1; clone size: .; J gene: TRBJ2-5; CDR3 protein: CASSGTGGRETQYF; CDR3 DNA: TGTGCCAGCAGCGGGACAGGGGGCCGGGAGACCCAGTACTTC
D gene: .; V gene: TRBV7-3; clone size: once; J gene: TRBJ2-3; CDR3 protein: CASSSSYTDTQYF; CDR3 DNA: TGTGCCAGCAGCTCCTCCTACACAGATACGCAGTATTTT
D gene: TRBD1; V gene: TRBV11-3; clone size: .; J gene: TRBJ2-3; CDR3 protein: CASSLEGTGRVQYF; CDR3 DNA: TGTGCCAGCAGCTTAGAAGGGACAGGGAGAGTGCAGTATTTT
D gene: .; V gene: TRBV5-1; clone size: .; J gene: TRBJ2-3; CDR3 protein: CASSPLAQGSDTQYF; CDR3 DNA: TGCGCCAGCAGCCCTCTCGCTCAGGGCTCAGATACGCAGTATTTT
D gene: .; V gene: TRBV5-8; clone size: once; J gene: TRBJ1-2; CDR3 protein: CASRRPVGYTF; CDR3 DNA: TGTGCCAGCAGGCGTCCCGTTGGCTACACCTTC
D gene: .; V gene: TRBV7-9; clone size: .; J gene: TRBJ1-2; CDR3 protein: CASSPRTPRVDGYTF; CDR3 DNA: TGTGCCAGCAGCCCCCGGACACCGAGGGTAGATGGCTACACCTTC
D gene: .; V gene: TRBV2; clone size: many; J gene: TRBJ1-5; CDR3 protein: CASSEERGIGQPQHF; CDR3 DNA: TGTGCCAGCAGTGAAGAGCGAGGGATTGGGCAGCCCCAGCATTTT
D gene: .; V gene: TRBV6-1; clone size: few; J gene: TRBJ2-7; CDR3 protein: CASSEAGAGYEQYF; CDR3 DNA: TGTGCCAGCAGTGAGGCAGGGGCGGGCTACGAGCAGTACTTC
D gene: .; V gene: TRBV7-9; clone size: .; J gene: TRBJ1-1; CDR3 protein: CASSPGPRLNTEAFF; CDR3 DNA: TGTGCCAGCAGCCCGGGACCCCGGTTGAACACTGAAGCTTTCTTT
D gene: .; V gene: TRBV6-1; clone size: few; J gene: TRBJ1-2; CDR3 protein: CASSDWGAVGYTF; CDR3 DNA: TGTGCCAGCAGTGACTGGGGGGCAGTCGGCTACACCTTC
D gene: TRBD1; V gene: TRBV6-4; clone size: .; J gene: TRBJ2-7; CDR3 protein: CASSDGAGGSVISYEQYF; CDR3 DNA: TGTGCCAGCAGTGACGGGGCAGGGGGTTCTGTCATCTCCTACGAGCAGTACTTC
D gene: .; V gene: TRBV7-9; clone size: .; J gene: TRBJ2-5; CDR3 protein: CASSFQGSETQYF; CDR3 DNA: TGTGCCAGCAGCTTCCAGGGCTCAGAGACCCAGTACTTC
D gene: .; V gene: TRBV9; clone size: few; J gene: TRBJ2-5; CDR3 protein: CASSPPWGWETQYF; CDR3 DNA: TGTGCCAGCAGCCCCCCATGGGGCTGGGAGACCCAGTACTTC
D gene: TRBD2; V gene: TRBV7-2; clone size: .; J gene: TRBJ2-5; CDR3 protein: CASSLWAGGEETQYF; CDR3 DNA: TGTGCCAGCAGCTTATGGGCGGGAGGGGAGGAGACCCAGTACTTC
D gene: TRBD2; V gene: TRBV19; clone size: once; J gene: TRBJ2-3; CDR3 protein: CASSTSPRWLAGGTDTQYF; CDR3 DNA: TGTGCCAGTAGTACCAGCCCCAGGTGGCTAGCGGGAGGGACAGATACGCAGTATTTT
D gene: .; V gene: TRBV4-2; clone size: .; J gene: TRBJ2-1; CDR3 protein: CASSQDLGEVNEQFF; CDR3 DNA: TGTGCCAGCAGCCAAGACTTGGGGGAGGTTAATGAGCAGTTCTTC
D gene: .; V gene: TRBV5-1; clone size: .; J gene: TRBJ2-7; CDR3 protein: CASSGGGQPAYEQYF; CDR3 DNA: TGCGCCAGCAGCGGGGGGGGACAACCAGCCTACGAGCAGTACTTC
D gene: .; V gene: TRBV5-1; clone size: .; J gene: TRBJ1-1; CDR3 protein: CASSRDPAMNTEAFF; CDR3 DNA: TGCGCCAGCAGCCGGGACCCCGCTATGAACACTGAAGCTTTCTTT
D gene: .; V gene: TRBV5-4; clone size: .; J gene: TRBJ1-1; CDR3 protein: CASSRQLDTEAFF; CDR3 DNA: TGTGCCAGCAGCCGCCAATTGGACACTGAAGCTTTCTTT
D gene: .; V gene: TRBV6-5; clone size: .; J gene: TRBJ2-7; CDR3 protein: CASSSQTRGIYEQYF; CDR3 DNA: TGTGCCAGCAGTTCCCAGACTAGAGGCATCTACGAGCAGTACTTC
D gene: .; V gene: TRBV29-1; clone size: .; J gene: TRBJ2-1; CDR3 protein: CSVEPVLLDEQFF; CDR3 DNA: TGCAGCGTTGAACCTGTGCTTCTCGATGAGCAGTTCTTC
D gene: .; V gene: TRBV7-8; clone size: .; J gene: TRBJ2-5; CDR3 protein: CASSSPYQETQYF; CDR3 DNA: TGTGCCAGCAGCTCTCCGTACCAAGAGACCCAGTACTTC
D gene: .; V gene: TRBV29-1; clone size: .; J gene: TRBJ2-1; CDR3 protein: CSVGLASVYNEQFF; CDR3 DNA: TGCAGCGTTGGGTTGGCTAGCGTTTACAATGAGCAGTTCTTC
D gene: .; V gene: TRBV5-4; clone size: .; J gene: TRBJ2-6; CDR3 protein: CASSLGGDGGANVLTF; CDR3 DNA: TGTGCCAGCAGCTTGGGGGGGGATGGTGGGGCCAACGTCCTGACTTTC
D gene: .; V gene: TRBV2; clone size: .; J gene: TRBJ1-2; CDR3 protein: CASNPPGNYGYTF; CDR3 DNA: TGTGCCAGCAACCCCCCAGGGAACTATGGCTACACCTTC
D gene: TRBD1; V gene: TRBV25-1; clone size: .; J gene: TRBJ1-1; CDR3 protein: CASSDRTGGTEAFF; CDR3 DNA: TGTGCCAGCAGTGACCGGACAGGCGGAACTGAAGCTTTCTTT
D gene: .; V gene: TRBV4-1; clone size: once; J gene: TRBJ2-5; CDR3 protein: CASSQDQAGRQAQYF; CDR3 DNA: TGCGCCAGCAGCCAAGATCAGGCAGGGAGGCAGGCCCAGTACTTC
D gene: .; V gene: TRBV6-1; clone size: .; J gene: TRBJ2-5; CDR3 protein: CASSPNKETQYF; CDR3 DNA: TGTGCCAGCAGCCCCAACAAAGAGACCCAGTACTTC
D gene: TRBD1; V gene: TRBV27; clone size: .; J gene: TRBJ2-2; CDR3 protein: CASSHDRGLGTGELFF; CDR3 DNA: TGTGCCAGCAGTCACGACAGGGGGCTGGGAACCGGGGAGCTGTTTTTT
D gene: .; V gene: TRBV30; clone size: .; J gene: TRBJ1-4; CDR3 protein: CAWSVLGRGEKLFF; CDR3 DNA: TGTGCCTGGAGTGTACTCGGCAGGGGTGAAAAACTGTTTTTT
D gene: .; V gene: TRBV18; clone size: .; J gene: TRBJ2-2; CDR3 protein: CASSPLQVMNTGELFF; CDR3 DNA: TGTGCCAGCTCACCTTTACAGGTTATGAACACCGGGGAGCTGTTTTTT
D gene: .; V gene: TRBV6-1; clone size: .; J gene: TRBJ2-7; CDR3 protein: CASSSYQNEQYF; CDR3 DNA: TGTGCCAGTTCATCGTACCAGAACGAGCAGTACTTC
D gene: .; V gene: TRBV27; clone size: .; J gene: TRBJ2-6; CDR3 protein: CASSFRGGTSYSGANVLTF; CDR3 DNA: TGTGCCAGCAGTTTCCGCGGAGGGACATCTTACTCTGGGGCCAACGTCCTGACTTTC
D gene: .; V gene: TRBV20-1; clone size: .; J gene: TRBJ1-6; CDR3 protein: CSASGGSPLHF; CDR3 DNA: TGCAGTGCTAGTGGCGGCTCACCCCTCCACTTT
D gene: .; V gene: TRBV23-1; clone size: few; J gene: TRBJ2-5; CDR3 protein: CASSLINGGKGEGQETQYF; CDR3 DNA: TGCGCCAGCAGTCTGATCAATGGAGGCAAGGGAGAGGGTCAAGAGACCCAGTACTTC
D gene: .; V gene: TRBV15; clone size: .; J gene: TRBJ2-6; CDR3 protein: CATASGANVLTF; CDR3 DNA: TGTGCCACCGCGTCTGGGGCCAACGTCCTGACTTTC
D gene: TRBD2; V gene: TRBV5-4; clone size: .; J gene: TRBJ2-1; CDR3 protein: CASSKTSGKYNEQFF; CDR3 DNA: TGTGCCAGCAGCAAGACTAGCGGAAAATACAATGAGCAGTTCTTC
D gene: TRBD1; V gene: TRBV2; clone size: .; J gene: TRBJ1-4; CDR3 protein: CATETGQGGEKLFF; CDR3 DNA: TGTGCCACAGAAACGGGGCAGGGGGGTGAAAAACTGTTTTTT
D gene: TRBD1; V gene: TRBV29-1; clone size: .; J gene: TRBJ2-5; CDR3 protein: CSVRQGAGETQYF; CDR3 DNA: TGCAGCGTTCGACAGGGGGCGGGGGAGACCCAGTACTTC
D gene: TRBD1; V gene: TRBV5-4; clone size: .; J gene: TRBJ2-1; CDR3 protein: CASSSDRVAYNEQFF; CDR3 DNA: TGTGCCAGCAGCTCCGACAGGGTGGCCTACAATGAGCAGTTCTTC
D gene: .; V gene: TRBV11-3; clone size: .; J gene: TRBJ2-1; CDR3 protein: CASSPGGTIRLGEQFF; CDR3 DNA: TGTGCCAGCAGCCCAGGGGGGACTATCCGACTCGGAGAGCAGTTCTTC
D gene: .; V gene: TRBV10-3; clone size: .; J gene: TRBJ2-7; CDR3 protein: CAISGRGTPSYEQYF; CDR3 DNA: TGTGCCATCAGCGGCCGGGGGACTCCTTCCTACGAGCAGTACTTC
D gene: .; V gene: TRBV5-1; clone size: .; J gene: TRBJ2-1; CDR3 protein: CASSFGLDRGEQFF; CDR3 DNA: TGCGCCAGCAGCTTCGGATTAGATAGGGGTGAGCAGTTCTTC